The present TCR beta chain was sequenced within a study of metastatic and nonmetastatic thyroid tumors. As for the study in general: Repertoire data that came from the blood and tumor or nodule tissue of malignant and benign thyroid patients were compared.

Germline loops: CDR1 SGDLS, CDR2 YYNGEE. The CDR3 spans 15 residues. Trimming took off 0 bases at V and 1 base at J, with 10 bases between the two ends. Until they underwent thyroid surgery, no patient had received any treatment. Authors' processing steps: Variation in CDR3 across clinicopathological groups served as the basis for constructing a distant-metastasis classifier in papillary thyroid cancer. From the PCR reads, TCRdb re-called clones with MiXCR. TCRdb, not the authors, supplied the V and J calls. The sample yields roughly 20,000 clones, less than 20% seen once. This clone was detected many times. What it binds is not known. Study-level findings and limits: Versus benign nodules, malignant thyroid tumors reportedly had significantly higher TCR beta diversity, in blood and tumor.

This chain uses TRBV9 with TRBJ2-5, with a weak D call TRBD2 (7 bases). This receptor was obtained from a male donor with papillary thyroid cancer or a benign thyroid nodule (not recorded which). Some clones in this sample may be carry-over from other donors' samples. The sample consisted of adjacent normal tissue. The CDR3 reads CASSVEGGGQETQYF. CDR3 nucleotide sequence: TGTGCCAGCAGCGTAGAGGGAGGGGGCCAAGAGACCCAGTACTTC.